This T cell receptor beta chain is drawn from a study of blood T cell repertoires in COVID-19. Study information: Acute-phase and convalescent COVID-19 samples originated in the United States, Italy and Spain. The cDNA or gDNA used as material had been derived from T cells, B-cell-depleted T cells, or PBMCs.

Study processing details: Reference gene primer amplification gave estimated nucleated cell counts. TCRdb's table, derived via immunoSEQ multiplex PCR, lists solely in-frame clones and lacks some. The V and J calls and the clone size are those of that table, but D and trimming were determined from the DNA. The sample includes about 100,000 clones, roughly 79% of them seen just once. CDR3 length: 13 residues. Germline V CDR1 and CDR2: SGHTA, FQGNSA. Trimming removed 5 bases from V and 0 bases from J, with 7 bases in between. Material: peripheral blood. The chain uses TRBV7-2 and TRBJ1-1; possibly TRBD1 for D (5 bases). The receptor was derived from a man between 65 and 85 years old with active or convalescent COVID-19. This CDR3 reads CASSVQVNTEAFF. DNA for the CDR3: TGTGCCAGCAGCGTACAGGTGAACACTGAAGCTTTCTTT.